The 27 T cell receptor beta chains presented below share a single source sample, sequenced in a study of OX40 agonist ivuxolimab in advanced cancers. TCRdb's copy holds only in-frame clones and misses some; the assay was immunoSEQ multiplex PCR. The sample consists of some 30,000 clones, 84% of them appearing once. Sample: CD4+ or CD8+ T cells sorted from blood, taken in a trial of the OX40 agonist ivuxolimab. Source of these receptors: an adult with an advanced solid tumor such as melanoma, head and neck, liver or kidney cancer.

This chain uses TRBV5-5 with TRBJ2-7; 7 bases agree with TRBD2. Trimming removed 2 bases from V and 1 base from J; junction bases left unmatched: 6. In germline, CDR1 is SGHKS, CDR2 YYEKEE (reference sequence). This CDR3 spans 15 amino acids. The CDR3 region has the DNA TGTGCCAGCAGCTTTGGATCTAGCGGTTCCTACGAGCAGTACTTC. Translating gives CASSFGSSGSYEQYF.

This clone has a single count. The gene calls are TRBV9 and TRBJ2-3; 9 bases fit TRBD2. The CDR3 length is 16 residues. CDR1 and CDR2 (germline): SGDLS, YYNGEE. After removal of 3 bases from V and 5 bases from J, the junction contained 10 bases not matched to a gene. The CDR3 nucleotides are TGTGCCAGCAGCGGCGGTAGCGGGGGAACCTTAGATACGCAGTATTTT. The encoded protein is CASSGGSGGTLDTQYF. Together with reference TRBV9 and TRBJ2-3, the CDR3 gives the full variable domain: DSGVTQTPKHLITATGQRVTLRCSPRSGDLSVYWYQQSLDQGLQFLIQYYNGEERAKGNILERFSAQQFPDLHSELNLSSLELGDSALYFCASSGGSGGTLDTQYFGPGTRLTVL.

The chain joins TRBV11-2 to TRBJ2-2; D is possibly TRBD1 or TRBD2 (6 bases each). Trimming removed 1 base from V and 4 bases from J, with 13 bases in between. The CDR3 covers 16 residues. CDR1 is SGHAT and CDR2 is FQNNGV in the germline V gene. The CDR3 sequence is CASSLVPGAGTGELFF. The CDR3 nucleotides are TGTGCCAGCAGCTTAGTTCCGGGGGCGGGCACCGGGGAGCTGTTTTTT. The full variable domain, completed using reference TRBV11-2 and TRBJ2-2, is EAGVAQSPRYKIIEKRQSVAFWCNPISGHATLYWYQQILGQGPKLLIQFQNNGVVDDSQLPKDRFSAERLKGVDSTLKIQPAKLEDSAVYLCASSLVPGAGTGELFFGEGSRLTVL.

The chain combines TRBV6-5 with TRBJ1-1, with D unresolved. The CDR3 totals 13 residues. CDR1 is MNHEY, CDR2 SVGAGI, per germline. Trimming pared 8 bases from V and 1 base from J, leaving 11 bases between. Here the CDR3 DNA reads TGTGCCAGCTCCCCGGGTGCGAACACTGAAGCTTTCTTT. It encodes CASSPGANTEAFF.

The chain employs TRBV10-3 and TRBJ1-5, with D possibly matching TRBD1 (5 bases). CDR3 length: 14 residues. Per germline, CDR1 ENHRY and CDR2 SYGVKD. The V end was cut by 2 bases, the J end by 6 bases, with 11 bases between. CDR3 amino acids: CAISEEGGTQPQHF. In nucleotides, the CDR3 is TGTGCCATCAGTGAGGAGGGAGGGACTCAGCCCCAGCATTTT.

This clone has a handful of counts. V usage is TRBV7-3 and J usage is TRBJ1-2; 9 bases agree with TRBD1. The germline CDR1 and CDR2 sequences are SGHTA and FQGTGA. This CDR3 is built from 16 residues. V shed 5 bases, J shed 6 bases, and the junction held 13 bases outside the gene matches. CDR3 residues: CASSLLGQGGIHGYTF. In DNA, the CDR3 is TGTGCCAGCAGCCTCCTGGGACAGGGAGGGATCCATGGCTACACCTTC.

V usage is TRBV19 and J usage is TRBJ2-7; weak D call: TRBD1 (5 bases). CDR3 length: 17 residues. With 1 base removed from V and 2 bases from J, the gap between germline ends came to 18 bases. CDR1 and CDR2 from the germline V gene are LNHDA and SQIVND (reference sequence). CDR3 loop: CASSIVVGRDKTYEQYF. The CDR3, as DNA: TGTGCCAGTAGTATAGTAGTTGGCAGGGATAAGACCTACGAGCAGTACTTC.

The genes are TRBV7-9 and TRBJ2-7; TRBD2 aligns across 7 bases. The CDR3 consists of 13 residues. Germline-derived CDR1 and CDR2 are SEHNR and FQNEAQ (reference sequence). V lost 5 bases to trimming and J lost 3 bases; unmatched junction nucleotides: 4. The CDR3 loop is CASSMGLYYEQYF. The CDR3 region has the DNA TGTGCCAGCAGCATGGGACTATACTACGAGCAGTACTTC.

CDR3 protein: CASSPRDLGVQETQYF. The CDR3 nucleotides read TGTGCCAGCAGCCCCCGGGACCTAGGGGTCCAAGAGACCCAGTACTTC. The J gene is TRBJ2-5, the V gene TRBV14, with D perhaps TRBD1 or TRBD2 (5 bases each). Germline V CDR1 and CDR2: SGHDN, FVKESK. The CDR3 sequence is 16 residues long. Trimming shortened V by 4 bases and J by 1 base, and 16 bases separated the two germline ends. Variable domain in full (rest from reference TRBV14 and TRBJ2-5): EAGVTQFPSHSVIEKGQTVTLRCDPISGHDNLYWYRRVMGKEIKFLLHFVKESKQDESGMPNNRFLAERTGGTYSTLKVQPAELEDSGVYFCASSPRDLGVQETQYFGPGTRLLVL.

The chain links TRBV10-3 to TRBJ1-1; a weak D match, TRBD1 (5 bases). Trimming cost V 11 bases and J 0 bases, with 13 bases left between them. Germline V gene lookup returns CDR1 ENHRY and CDR2 SYGVKD. This CDR3 has 13 residues. The CDR3 DNA is TGTGCCGGGTCCCAGGGATTGAACACTGAAGCTTTCTTT. Translating gives CAGSQGLNTEAFF.

The gene calls are TRBV5-8 and TRBJ2-1; D remains unclear. The ends were cut back, 2 bases at V and 0 bases at J, with 9 bases in the middle. Germline V gene sequence: CDR1 SGHTS, CDR2 YDEGEE. The CDR3 length is 15 residues. CDR3 in amino acids: CASSLRVSSYNEQFF. In nucleotides, the CDR3 is TGTGCCAGCAGCTTACGGGTTAGCTCCTACAATGAGCAGTTCTTC.

CDR3 region: CASSQSFSGDRTEAFF. CDR3 sequence (DNA): TGCGCCAGCAGCCAAAGTTTCTCAGGGGATCGCACTGAAGCTTTCTTT. The chain carries TRBV4-3 and TRBJ1-1, with D perhaps TRBD1 (6 bases). The CDR3 totals 16 residues. V was pared by 2 bases and J by 4 bases, with 17 bases between. Germline loops: CDR1 LGHNA, CDR2 YSLEER.

The rearrangement joins TRBV27 to TRBJ2-2, with 7 bases aligning to TRBD1. Germline-derived CDR1 and CDR2 are MNHEY and SMNVEV (reference sequence). This CDR3 has 16 residues. V lost 3 bases and J lost 5; bases outside the gene matches: 9. This chain's CDR3 is CASSFDREWETGELFF. The CDR3 bases are TGTGCCAGCAGTTTCGACAGGGAATGGGAGACCGGGGAGCTGTTTTTT.

The V and J genes are TRBV4-1 and TRBJ2-2; D gene ambiguous. V was trimmed by 1 base and J by 4 bases, leaving 10 bases between them. The CDR3 loop spans 15 amino acids. In germline, CDR1 is MGHRA, CDR2 YSYEKL. The CDR3 DNA is TGCGCCAGCAGCCAAGTATCGACGGCCACCGGGGAGCTGTTTTTT. Translating it yields CASSQVSTATGELFF.

This sequence joins TRBV9 and TRBJ2-3; maybe TRBD1 (7 bases). Trimming removed 4 bases from V and 0 bases from J, with 9 bases in between. The germline gives CDR1 SGDLS, CDR2 YYNGEE. This CDR3 is 14 amino acids long. Here the CDR3 DNA reads TGTGCCAGCAGCCAGGGGGGTAGCACAGATACGCAGTATTTT. Residues: CASSQGGSTDTQYF. Using reference TRBV9 and TRBJ2-3 for the parts outside the CDR3, the full variable domain is DSGVTQTPKHLITATGQRVTLRCSPRSGDLSVYWYQQSLDQGLQFLIQYYNGEERAKGNILERFSAQQFPDLHSELNLSSLELGDSALYFCASSQGGSTDTQYFGPGTRLTVL.

This chain connects TRBV4-2 to TRBJ2-1; 10 bases fit TRBD2. Trimming at V came to 4 bases and at J to 5 bases, leaving 8 bases not matched to a gene. Looked up from germline, CDR1 is LGHNA and CDR2 is YNFKEQ. CDR3 length: 16 residues. CDR3 nucleotides: TGTGCCAGCAGCCCTAGCGGGAGCCGAATTAACAATGAGCAGTTCTTC. Its translation: CASSPSGSRINNEQFF.

This clone is labeled as medium-sized (0.01 to 0.1%). The gene calls are TRBV2 and TRBJ1-5; D is uncertain. V shed 5 bases and J shed 0 bases, with 11 bases lying between them. CDR1 SNHLY and CDR2 FYNNEI come from the germline V gene. The CDR3 spans 15 residues. The CDR3 reads CASSLTVDSNQPQHF. CDR3 coding DNA: TGTGCCAGCAGTTTGACTGTAGATAGCAATCAGCCCCAGCATTTT. Full variable domain (outside the CDR3, taken from reference TRBV2 and TRBJ1-5): EPEVTQTPSHQVTQMGQEVILRCVPISNHLYFYWYRQILGQKVEFLVSFYNNEISEKSEIFDDQFSVERPDGSNFTLKIRSTKLEDSAMYFCASSLTVDSNQPQHFGDGTRLSIL.

This chain joins TRBV18 and TRBJ2-6; no definite D call. Germline V gives CDR1 KGHSH, CDR2 LQKENI. This CDR3 spans 15 amino acids. V was clipped by 0 bases and J by 4 bases, with 7 bases between them. CDR3 in amino acids: CASSPPGYGANVLTF. The DNA for the CDR3 is TGTGCCAGCTCACCACCAGGGTACGGGGCCAACGTCCTGACTTTC. Looking up the rest from reference TRBV18 and TRBJ2-6 gives the full variable domain: NAGVMQNPRHLVRRRGQEARLRCSPMKGHSHVYWYRQLPEEGLKFMVYLQKENIIDESGMPKERFSAEFPKEGPSILRIQQVVRGDSAAYFCASSPPGYGANVLTFGAGSRLTVL.

This clone has only one observation. Here the CDR3 reads CASSATGGSSGANVLTF. The CDR3 DNA reads TGTGCCAGCAGCGCTACAGGGGGGAGCTCTGGGGCCAACGTCCTGACTTTC. The chain has TRBV9 and TRBJ2-6; 8 bases agree with TRBD1. V gave up 3 bases and J gave up 0 bases; unmatched junction bases: 5. CDR1 and CDR2 from the germline V gene are SGDLS and YYNGEE. The CDR3 sequence is 17 residues long.

The CDR3 nucleotides read TGTGCCAGCAGTTACGGGGCGGGATATAGCAATCAGCCCCAGCATTTT. Translated, it gives CASSYGAGYSNQPQHF. The J gene is TRBJ1-5, the V gene TRBV6-6; maybe TRBD1 (5 bases). The germline CDR1 and CDR2 sequences are MNHNY and SVGAGI (reference sequence). This CDR3 contains 16 residues. Trimming took off 2 bases at V and 0 bases at J, with 11 bases between the two ends.

The chain employs TRBV28 and TRBJ2-7; no reliable D call. The germline V gene encodes CDR1 MDHEN and CDR2 SYDVKM. The germline V and J ends were trimmed by 2 bases and 3 bases, with 8 bases remaining between them. The CDR3 totals 13 residues. In nucleotides, the CDR3 is TGTGCCAGCAGTTTACTCCGACACTACGAGCAGTACTTC. Its translation is CASSLLRHYEQYF.

The chain joins TRBV7-2 to TRBJ2-5, with D unclear. V lost 1 base and J lost 1, with 10 bases in between. Germline V gives CDR1 SGHTA, CDR2 FQGNSA. The CDR3 has 15 residues. CDR3 bases: TGTGCCAGCAGCTTAGTTGCTCCTGGCCAAGAGACCCAGTACTTC. As protein: CASSLVAPGQETQYF.

Only a few counts were recorded for this clone. V gene TRBV5-6 combines with J gene TRBJ1-2; D unresolved. Germline CDR1 reads SGHDT; CDR2 reads YYEEEE. This CDR3 region has 14 residues. V lost 4 bases, J lost 0 bases, and 10 bases lay in between. The CDR3 DNA is TGTGCCAGCAGCACGGGCCTAGCTAACTATGGCTACACCTTC. This translates into CASSTGLANYGYTF.

The V and J genes are TRBV28 and TRBJ1-6; the D is unclear. CDR3 length equals 12 residues. V shed 3 bases and J shed 9 bases, with 6 bases lying between them. Germline V CDR1 and CDR2: MDHEN, SYDVKM. CDR3 in DNA: TGTGCCAGCAGTTTTTTGAGTTCACCCCTCCACTTT. Amino acid sequence: CASSFLSSPLHF.

This clone was detected once. The V call is TRBV5-8, the J call TRBJ1-1, with 8 bases lining up with TRBD1. V lost 4 bases, J lost 4 bases, and 9 bases stayed unmatched. The germline CDR1 and CDR2 sequences are SGHTS and YDEGEE. The CDR3 spans 15 residues. CDR3 region: CASSTDRGLSTEAFF. The CDR3 coding sequence is TGTGCCAGCAGCACCGACAGGGGCCTGTCCACTGAAGCTTTCTTT. The entire variable domain, with the rest obtained from reference TRBV5-8 and TRBJ1-1, is as follows: EAGVTQSPTHLIKTRGQQATLRCSPISGHTSVYWYQQALGLGLQFLLWYDEGEERNRGNFPPRFSGRQFPNYSSELNVNALELEDSALYLCASSTDRGLSTEAFFGQGTRLTVV.

The chain joins TRBV4-1 to TRBJ1-4; 8 positions match TRBD1. Losses at the gene ends were 3 bases for V and 3 bases for J; bases not matched to a gene: 3. Germline-derived CDR1 and CDR2 are MGHRA and YSYEKL. The CDR3 is made up of 15 amino acids. The CDR3 bases are TGCGCCAGCAGCCAGGCACAGGGGGCTAATGAAAAACTGTTTTTT. This gives the protein CASSQAQGANEKLFF.

The chain combines TRBV27 with TRBJ1-2, with D uncertain. Germline V gene data show CDR1 as MNHEY and CDR2 as SMNVEV (reference sequence). CDR3 length: 13 residues. V lost 3 bases to trimming and J lost 2 bases, with 7 bases between them. CDR3 in amino acids: CASSLHRNYGYTF. CDR3 nucleotide sequence: TGTGCCAGCAGTTTGCACCGAAACTATGGCTACACCTTC.